The 32 T cell receptor beta chains below come from one sample, sequenced in a study of CD8+CD57+ T cells in acquired aplastic anemia. Investigators profiled TCR beta VDJ and CDR3 from genomic DNA template. TCRdb re-derived calls from the reads in MiXCR, one entry per CDR3 protein. The top ten hold 1% to 1.3% of the sample, which has some 200,000 distinct CDR3 sequences, about 37% seen once. The sample was sorted CD4+, CD8+, or CD8+CD57+ T cells (not recorded which) from PBMCs. These receptors were obtained from a human donor in good health, serving as a control.

As to this clonotype: One junction end disagrees with the germline gene, perhaps due to a read error. The J gene is TRBJ2-6, the V gene TRBV10-3; D is possibly TRBD1 (5 bases). This CDR3 contains 18 residues. CDR1 and CDR2 (germline): ENHRY, SYGVKD. The CDR3 reads CAISESLLRSSGADVLAF. The CDR3 coding sequence is TGTGCCATCAGTGAGTCGTTATTAAGGAGCTCTGGGGCCGACGTCCTGGCTTTC.

The chain combines TRBV20-1 with TRBJ2-7; no clear D gene. V was shortened by 1 base and J by 0 bases, with 4 bases between the two germline ends. This CDR3 is built from 12 residues. Germline V gene data show CDR1 as DFQATT and CDR2 as SNEGSKA (reference sequence). DNA for the CDR3: TGCAGTGCTAGAGTTGGCTCCTACGAGCAGTACTTC. Protein product: CSARVGSYEQYF.

This clonotype was seen at least ten times. The chain combines TRBV7-9 with TRBJ1-1, with TRBD1 identical over 7 bases. The CDR3 is 15 amino acids. CDR1 and CDR2 (germline): SEHNR, FQNEAQ (reference sequence). V lost 6 bases, J lost 5 bases, and 12 bases stayed unmatched. CDR3 coding DNA: TGTGCCAGCAGTCGCGACAGGGTTAGGCGGACTGAAGCTTTCTTT. The encoded protein is CASSRDRVRRTEAFF.

In this sample, this clonotype turned up many times. The chain recombines TRBV7-8 with TRBJ2-1; D uncertain. The germline V gene encodes CDR1 SGHVS and CDR2 FQNEAQ. The CDR3 extends over 12 amino acids. Trimming took off 5 bases at V and 7 bases at J, with 9 bases between the two ends. In nucleotides, the CDR3 is TGTGCCAGCAGCCTCGCGTTTAATGAGCAGTTCTTC. Its translation: CASSLAFNEQFF.

This clonotype was observed at least ten times. The gene calls are TRBV29-1 and TRBJ1-2; no clear D. The V and J ends lost 3 bases and 2 bases respectively, with 10 bases between them. Germline V gives CDR1 SQVTM, CDR2 ANQGSEA. The CDR3 is 13 amino acids. The CDR3 DNA is TGCAGCGTTGAGGAGGTCCGAAACTATGGCTACACCTTC. Translation: CSVEEVRNYGYTF.

The chain is built from TRBV30 and TRBJ1-2; maybe TRBD1 (5 bases). Trimming shortened V by 3 bases and J by 7 bases, and 15 bases separated the two germline ends. The CDR3 length is 13 residues. In germline, CDR1 is GTSNPN, CDR2 SVGIG (reference sequence). DNA of the CDR3: TGTGCCTGGAGCCCAGGGTTAGCAGGTGGCTACACCTTC. This translates into CAWSPGLAGGYTF.

Many counts were recorded for this clonotype. J is TRBJ1-1 and V is TRBV7-9; D perhaps matches TRBD1 (5 bases). With 2 bases removed from V and 6 bases from J, the gap between germline ends came to 13 bases. This CDR3 spans 14 amino acids. Germline lookup yields CDR1 SEHNR and CDR2 FQNEAQ (reference sequence). The CDR3 DNA reads as TGTGCCAGCAGCTTAACAAAGGGGTACGCTGAAGCTTTCTTT. Translation gives CASSLTKGYAEAFF.

Only a few counts were recorded for this clonotype. The chain uses TRBV5-5 and TRBJ1-5, with D possibly matching TRBD1 (6 bases). Germline V gives CDR1 SGHKS, CDR2 YYEKEE (reference sequence). Deletions cut 1 base from V and 6 bases from J, with 17 bases between. CDR3 length equals 16 residues. CDR3 region: CASSLLPGALIQPQHF. The CDR3 nucleotides read TGTGCCAGCAGCTTGCTTCCAGGGGCTTTGATTCAGCCCCAGCATTTT.

The chain carries TRBV5-1 and TRBJ2-3, with 13 bases matching TRBD2. Germline V gene sequence: CDR1 SGHRS, CDR2 YFSETQ. CDR3 size: 18 residues. The V segment lost 2 bases and the J segment 0 bases; nucleotides outside the gene matches: 6. The chain's CDR3 is CASSFRLAGGISTDTQYF. The CDR3, as DNA: TGCGCCAGCAGCTTCCGACTAGCGGGGGGTATAAGCACAGATACGCAGTATTTT.

This clonotype was counted at least ten times. V gene TRBV28 combines with J gene TRBJ2-7; 9 bases are shared with TRBD1. Germline CDR1 and CDR2: MDHEN and SYDVKM. V shed 4 bases, J shed 3 bases, and the junction held 10 bases outside the gene matches. The CDR3 totals 16 residues. The CDR3: CASSYTFGQGNYEQYF. In nucleotides, the CDR3 is TGTGCCAGCAGTTACACATTCGGACAGGGGAACTACGAGCAGTACTTC.

Note on this clonotype: One end of the junction is discordant with germline, which a read error may explain. V is TRBV7-2 and J is TRBJ2-5, with 9 positions matching TRBD1. This CDR3 region has 13 residues. Germline V gene data show CDR1 as SGHTA and CDR2 as FQGNSA. DNA of the CDR3: TGCGCCAGCAGCGCCGGGACAGGGAAAACCCAGTACTTC. Protein sequence: CASSAGTGKTQYF.

This clonotype occurred a few times. The rearrangement joins TRBV5-1 to TRBJ1-1, with D unclear. Germline V gene sequence: CDR1 SGHRS, CDR2 YFSETQ. Between the trimmed V and J ends, which lost 3 bases and 1 base, there was a span of 16 bases. This CDR3 is built from 16 residues. The CDR3 sequence is CASSSAPGGKNTEAFF. The CDR3 DNA reads TGCGCCAGCAGCTCGGCACCAGGCGGCAAGAACACTGAAGCTTTCTTT. Together with reference TRBV5-1 and TRBJ1-1, the CDR3 gives the full variable domain: KAGVTQTPRYLIKTRGQQVTLSCSPISGHRSVSWYQQTPGQGLQFLFEYFSETQRNKGNFPGRFSGRQFSNSRSEMNVSTLELGDSALYLCASSSAPGGKNTEAFFGQGTRLTVV.

This chain connects TRBV9 to TRBJ2-1; no firm D call. The germline V gene encodes CDR1 SGDLS and CDR2 YYNGEE. The CDR3 has 13 amino acids. With 2 bases removed from V and 4 bases from J, the gap between germline ends came to 7 bases. The CDR3 sequence is CASSVSVYNEQFF. The CDR3 bases are TGTGCCAGCAGCGTCTCGGTTTACAATGAGCAGTTCTTC.

V usage is TRBV10-3 and J usage is TRBJ2-1; D is unclear. V was cut by 5 bases and J by 4 bases, with 6 bases left in between. CDR1 ENHRY and CDR2 SYGVKD come from the germline V gene. This CDR3 is 12 amino acids long. The CDR3 region is CAISHTYNEQFF. DNA of the CDR3: TGTGCCATCAGTCACACTTACAATGAGCAGTTCTTC.

The chain uses TRBV7-9 and TRBJ1-4; 7 bases match TRBD1. This CDR3 region has 15 residues. With 1 base clipped from V and 9 bases from J, the junction kept 8 bases outside the gene matches. Germline V gene data show CDR1 as SEHNR and CDR2 as FQNEAQ (reference sequence). The CDR3 is CASSLGQGGDQKLFF. CDR3 nucleotides: TGTGCCAGCAGCTTAGGACAGGGAGGGGATCAAAAACTGTTTTTT.

This clonotype was seen at least ten times. This chain connects TRBV10-1 to TRBJ2-5; TRBD2 matches 13 bases. The CDR3 length is 15 residues. Per germline, CDR1 WNHNN and CDR2 SYGVQD (reference sequence). V shed 6 bases, J shed 7 bases, and the junction held 8 bases outside the gene matches. As DNA, the CDR3 is TGCGCCAGCAGCCCGGGACTAGCGGGGATCGGGACCCAGTACTTC. It codes for CASSPGLAGIGTQYF.

About this clonotype itself: Since no conserved phenylalanine or tryptophan closes the CDR3, a read error is the likely cause. The DNA is left out, because the CDR3 cannot be placed on it with certainty; the CDR3 is given as TCRdb lists it. V and J are TRBV24-1 and TRBJ2-3; no DNA check was done on the table's D call, TRBD1. The germline CDR1 and CDR2 sequences are KGHDR and SFDVKD. From its first to its last residue, the CDR3 has 20 amino acids. The CDR3 region is CATSDSMAGAPYGNTDTRYL.

This clonotype turned up a few times. This chain connects TRBV3-1 to TRBJ1-1; D gene uncertain. The CDR3 runs to 14 residues. V was cut by 7 bases and J by 0 bases, with 12 bases left in between. Germline V gene lookup returns CDR1 LGHDT and CDR2 YNNKEL (reference sequence). CDR3 protein: CASTDRTLNTEAFF. The DNA for the CDR3 is TGTGCCAGCACCGACCGTACCCTGAACACTGAAGCTTTCTTT.

At least ten counts were recorded for this clonotype. The rearrangement uses TRBV20-1 and TRBJ1-2; D gene unclear. CDR3 length: 12 residues. CDR1 is DFQATT, CDR2 SNEGSKA, per germline (reference sequence). Deletions cut 4 bases from V and 2 bases from J, with 8 bases between. CDR3 sequence reads: CSAKTVNYGYTF. The CDR3 DNA is TGCAGTGCTAAAACAGTCAACTATGGCTACACCTTC.

The chain uses TRBV13 and TRBJ2-7, with D possibly being TRBD2 (5 bases). Trimming shortened V by 0 bases and J by 7 bases, and 16 bases separated the two germline ends. Germline values: CDR1 PRHDT, CDR2 FYEKMQ (reference sequence). This CDR3 comprises 15 residues. CDR3 nucleotide sequence: TGTGCCAGCAGCTTAGGCCGGGGAGCCTACAATGAGCAGTACTTC. This sequence encodes CASSLGRGAYNEQYF.

This clonotype was detected many times. V gene TRBV7-9 combines with J gene TRBJ2-7, with D unclear. V was trimmed by 3 bases and J by 0 bases, leaving 6 bases between them. This CDR3 has 13 residues. The V gene's germline CDR1 is SEHNR and CDR2 FQNEAQ (reference sequence). CDR3 DNA sequence: TGTGCCAGCAGCTTTCGAGTCTCCTACGAGCAGTACTTC. Translation gives CASSFRVSYEQYF.

At least ten counts were recorded for this clonotype. The V call is TRBV7-3, the J call TRBJ1-1, with D hard to call. The germline V gene encodes CDR1 SGHTA and CDR2 FQGTGA. V gave up 1 base and J gave up 5 bases, with 8 bases separating them. This CDR3 has 13 residues. This CDR3 reads CASSLISSTEAFF. For the CDR3, the DNA is TGTGCCAGCAGCTTAATCTCCTCTACTGAAGCTTTCTTT.

This clonotype showed up many times. The J gene is TRBJ1-2, the V gene TRBV5-4; D perhaps matches TRBD1 (6 bases). V was shortened by 1 base and J by 0 bases, with 10 bases between the two germline ends. CDR3 length: 15 amino acids. Looked up from germline, CDR1 is SGHNT and CDR2 is YYREEE (reference sequence). CDR3 region: CASSLTGSPNYGYTF. The CDR3 nucleotides read TGTGCCAGCAGCTTGACAGGGTCTCCTAACTATGGCTACACCTTC.

This clonotype has a count of ten or more. CDR3: CASSFTGYGYTF. The DNA of the CDR3 is TGTGCCAGCAGCTTTACAGGCTATGGCTACACCTTC. The chain links TRBV7-2 to TRBJ1-2; the D gene is possibly TRBD1 (5 bases). Germline-derived CDR1 and CDR2 are SGHTA and FQGNSA. The ends were cut back, 3 bases at V and 4 bases at J, with 6 bases in the middle. The CDR3 length is 12 residues. Full variable domain (outside the CDR3, taken from reference TRBV7-2 and TRBJ1-2): GAGVSQSPSNKVTEKGKDVELRCDPISGHTALYWYRQSLGQGLEFLIYFQGNSAPDKSGLPSDRFSAERTGGSVSTLTIQRTQQEDSAVYLCASSFTGYGYTFGSGTRLTVV.

This clonotype was observed a handful of times. A read error may produce the germline difference seen at one junction end. The chain carries TRBV20-1 and TRBJ2-1; TRBD2 agrees at 8 bases. The CDR3 runs 15 residues. Germline CDR1 DFQATT, CDR2 SNEGSKA (reference sequence). CDR3 coding DNA: TGCACTGCTAGAGATCACCGGGGGGGCATCTATGAGCAGTTCTTC. Translated: CTARDHRGGIYEQFF.

The chain carries TRBV29-1 and TRBJ1-2; D gene unclear. This CDR3 spans 11 amino acids. Trimming pared 7 bases from V and 4 bases from J, leaving 10 bases between. CDR1 is SQVTM, CDR2 ANQGSEA, per germline. The CDR3 reads CSARLGYGYTF. The DNA for the CDR3 is TGCAGCGCTCGACTGGGCTATGGCTACACCTTC. Variable domain in full (rest from reference TRBV29-1 and TRBJ1-2): SAVISQKPSRDICQRGTSLTIQCQVDSQVTMMFWYRQQPGQSLTLIATANQGSEATYESGFVIDKFPISRPNLTFSTLTVSNMSPEDSSIYLCSARLGYGYTFGSGTRLTVV.

The chain couples TRBV29-1 to TRBJ1-2; tentative D call: TRBD1 (6 bases). Germline CDR1 reads SQVTM; CDR2 reads ANQGSEA. There are 14 residues in the CDR3. V lost 5 bases and J lost 0, with 13 bases in between. CDR3 DNA: TGCAGCGTTAGTACAGGGTATCCTAACTATGGCTACACCTTC. Its translation: CSVSTGYPNYGYTF. Drawing the rest from reference TRBV29-1 and TRBJ1-2, the complete variable domain is SAVISQKPSRDICQRGTSLTIQCQVDSQVTMMFWYRQQPGQSLTLIATANQGSEATYESGFVIDKFPISRPNLTFSTLTVSNMSPEDSSIYLCSVSTGYPNYGYTFGSGTRLTVV.

The chain carries TRBV20-1 and TRBJ1-6, with D unclear. This CDR3 is built from 13 residues. Trimming cost V 6 bases and J 9 bases, with 15 bases left between them. Germline V gives CDR1 DFQATT, CDR2 SNEGSKA (reference sequence). As DNA, the CDR3 is TGCAGTGCCTATGATGGCCTAGGTTCACCCCTCCACTTT. It translates to CSAYDGLGSPLHF.

The table lists this clonotype with many counts. V and J are TRBV12-3 or TRBV12-4 and TRBJ1-2, with no clear D. The V end lost 3 bases, the J end lost 8 bases, and 16 bases lay between the germline ends. The CDR3 length is 14 residues. The chain's CDR3 is CASSLEGRRRGYTF. The DNA for the CDR3 is TGTGCCAGCAGTTTGGAGGGCCGCCGTCGGGGCTACACCTTC.

V is TRBV7-2 and J is TRBJ2-1, with 16 bases fitting TRBD2. In germline, CDR1 is SGHTA, CDR2 FQGNSA. This CDR3 is 18 amino acids long. Trimming at V came to 3 bases and at J to 10 bases, leaving 12 bases not matched to a gene. The CDR3 DNA sequence: TGTGCCAGCAGCTTTGCCGGGACTAGCGGGAGGGTCCCACGCGAGCAGTTCTTC. Translating it yields CASSFAGTSGRVPREQFF.

The chain employs TRBV2 and TRBJ2-5; 8 nucleotides match TRBD1. Germline assignment: CDR1 SNHLY and CDR2 FYNNEI. The CDR3 is 13 amino acids. J gave up 5 bases and V 5 bases, and 4 bases lay outside the gene matches. DNA of the CDR3: TGTGCCAGCAGTTTACAGGGGGATGAGACCCAGTACTTC. This translates into CASSLQGDETQYF.

The chain employs TRBV30 and TRBJ2-1; D unclear. The CDR3 loop spans 12 amino acids. The ends were cut back, 5 bases at V and 6 bases at J, with 11 bases in the middle. CDR1 is GTSNPN and CDR2 is SVGIG in the germline V gene (reference sequence). The CDR3 loop is CAWDPYGNEQFF. Here the CDR3 DNA reads TGTGCCTGGGACCCTTACGGCAATGAGCAGTTCTTC.